Listed below are T cell receptor beta chains from one sample, sequenced in a study of persistence of HIV-infected CD4 T cells. These receptors lack a known antigen. TCRdb's table, derived via immunoSEQ multiplex PCR, lists solely in-frame clones and lacks some. Found here are over 35,000 clones, roughly 90% of them singletons; the top ten hold 0.95% to 1.1%. Sample: CD4+ T cells sorted from PBMCs after approximately 19-hour stimulation, taken from a patient who received antiretroviral therapy. These receptors all stem from an adult man with HIV who was CMV-seropositive. Each CDR3 is given with its conserved first and last residue. The order of the fields is V gene, D gene, J gene, clone size, CDR3 DNA, CDR3 protein. The D gene is left open where the match is weak. Where a row states a size, it is once, few, many or the class of an expanded clone; other rows omit it.

>TRBV2|-|TRBJ1-5|once
TGTGCCAGCAGTGAACGAGGACAAGTACTTTATAGCAATCAGCCCCAGCATTTT
CASSERGQVLYSNQPQHF
>TRBV30|TRBD1|TRBJ1-5|-
TGTGCCTGGAGTGTAGGACAGGGCGGAAATCAGCCCCAGCATTTT
CAWSVGQGGNQPQHF
>TRBV4-1|TRBD1|TRBJ1-5|-
TGCGCCAGCAGCCGACCCGGGACAGGCGGTGAACAGCCCCAGCATTTT
CASSRPGTGGEQPQHF
>TRBV2|TRBD1|TRBJ1-1|-
TGTGCCAGCAGTGAATGGACAGGGTTAAGAGACACTGAAGCTTTCTTT
CASSEWTGLRDTEAFF
>TRBV27|-|TRBJ2-2|-
TGTGCCAGCAGTTCGTCCAGGGCGAGCGGGGAGCTGTTTTTT
CASSSSRASGELFF
>TRBV28|-|TRBJ1-6|-
TGTGCCAGCAGGGGACGTGGCCTCAGCTCCTATAATTCACCCCTCCACTTT
CASRGRGLSSYNSPLHF
>TRBV9|-|TRBJ1-1|once
TGTGCCAGCAGCGCAATCCCCCCGACCCGGGGAATGAACACTGAAGCTTTCTTT
CASSAIPPTRGMNTEAFF
>TRBV19|-|TRBJ2-7|-
TGTGCCAGTAGTATAGGTACCGATAGGGCCGAGCAGTACTTC
CASSIGTDRAEQYF
>TRBV2|-|TRBJ1-6|-
TGTGCCAGCAGGAGACTGGACCTGGGGAATTCACCCCTCCACTTT
CASRRLDLGNSPLHF
>TRBV29-1|-|TRBJ1-1|-
TGCAGCGTTCCTCCGGAAGGCAGATACGGAGATGCTTTCTTT
CSVPPEGRYGDAFF
>TRBV6-2/TRBV6-3|-|TRBJ2-7|few
TGTGCCAGCAGTTACCCCCGAGACTTTCCCACCTACGAGCAGTACTTC
CASSYPRDFPTYEQYF
>TRBV5-6|TRBD1|TRBJ2-3|-
TGTGCCAGCAGCTTCGGACAGGGGGCAGGGAATACGCAGTATTTT
CASSFGQGAGNTQYF
>TRBV2|-|TRBJ1-2|-
TGTGCCAGCAACCAGGCGGGCTTTCTAGGCTATGGCTACACCTTC
CASNQAGFLGYGYTF
>TRBV5-1|TRBD1|TRBJ1-2|few
TGCGCCAGCAGCTACACAGGGGGAATGGGCTATGGCTACACCTTC
CASSYTGGMGYGYTF
>TRBV7-2|TRBD2|TRBJ2-1|-
TGTGCCAGCAGCTCCTCCTTCAGCGGGAACAATGAGCAGTTCTTC
CASSSSFSGNNEQFF
>TRBV11-2|-|TRBJ1-1|-
TGTGCCAGCAGCGCGCAGACAGTTAACACTGAAGCTTTCTTT
CASSAQTVNTEAFF
>TRBV5-5|TRBD1|TRBJ1-5|-
TGTGCCAGCAGATTGGGATTGTTCGGGACAGATAGCAATCAGCCCCAGCATTTT
CASRLGLFGTDSNQPQHF
>TRBV18|TRBD1|TRBJ2-2|-
TGTGCCAGCTCTCCAGACAGGGTGACCGGGGAGCTGTTTTTT
CASSPDRVTGELFF
>TRBV24-1|TRBD1|TRBJ1-2|-
TGTGCCACCAGTGATACAGGGGGCGCGCCTCGTGGCTACACCTTC
CATSDTGGAPRGYTF
>TRBV20-1|TRBD1|TRBJ1-5|once
TGCAGTGCTAGTAGCGGGGCAGGGGGCTTGAGGAATCAGCCCCAGCATTTT
CSASSGAGGLRNQPQHF
>TRBV3-1/TRBV3-2|-|TRBJ2-7|-
TGTGCCAGCAGCCAAGGGTCAGGGGTTCCCGAGCAGTACTTC
CASSQGSGVPEQYF
>TRBV12-5|-|TRBJ2-1|-
TGTGCTAGTGGTGTCGGGTCCCACTACAATGAGCAGTTCTTC
CASGVGSHYNEQFF
>TRBV18|-|TRBJ1-1|-
TGTGCCAGCTCACCACTCGAAAGCTCAGAGGCTTTCTTT
CASSPLESSEAFF
>TRBV5-8|-|TRBJ2-3|-
TGTGCCAGCAGCTTGGCCTTCGGGACACCGAGCACAGATACGCAGTATTTT
CASSLAFGTPSTDTQYF
>TRBV18|-|TRBJ2-7|-
TGTGCCAGCTCAGAGGACGGATACGAGCAGTACTTC
CASSEDGYEQYF
>TRBV28|TRBD2|TRBJ2-1|-
TGTGCCAGCAGCCCGACTAGCGGGGTTAGCTCCTACAATGAGCAGTTCTTC
CASSPTSGVSSYNEQFF
>TRBV7-9|TRBD1|TRBJ2-7|-
TGTGCCAGCAGCGCCGGGACAGGGAGTAGTTCGGACGAGCAGTACTTC
CASSAGTGSSSDEQYF
>TRBV28|-|TRBJ2-7|-
TGTGCCAGCAGTTCCCCCCTGGGCGGTGCCTACGAGCAGTACTTC
CASSSPLGGAYEQYF
>TRBV15|-|TRBJ1-6|-
TGTGCCACCAGCAGAGATCGGGCCCCCGGGGGAAGCACCCTCCACTTT
CATSRDRAPGGSTLHF
>TRBV20-1|-|TRBJ2-3|-
TGCAGCTTTTTCAACACAGATACGCAGTATTTT
CSFFNTDTQYF
>TRBV12-3/TRBV12-4|-|TRBJ2-5|-
TGTGCCAGCAGCAAACAGCGAGGGGAGACCCAGTACTTC
CASSKQRGETQYF
>TRBV5-1|TRBD2|TRBJ2-3|-
TGCGCCAGCAGTGCTAGCGGGGCGAGCACAGATACGCAGTATTTT
CASSASGASTDTQYF
>TRBV6-5|TRBD1|TRBJ1-2|-
TGTGCCAGCAGTCCCCGGACAGGGGGCGATTATGGCTACACCTTC
CASSPRTGGDYGYTF
>TRBV28|-|TRBJ1-5|few
TGTGCCAGCAGTCTATACAGAGGTGTGAGCAATCAGCCCCAGCATTTT
CASSLYRGVSNQPQHF
>TRBV18|TRBD1|TRBJ1-1|-
TGTGCCAGCTCACCTTCAGGGGGCACTGAAGCTTTCTTT
CASSPSGGTEAFF
>TRBV7-2|-|TRBJ2-2|-
TGTGCCAGCAGCGAGGGGATGTACGCGAACACCGGGGAGCTGTTTTTT
CASSEGMYANTGELFF
>TRBV3-1/TRBV3-2|-|TRBJ1-3|-
TGTGCCAGCAGCCAAGCAACAGAGGGGGGTAGCTCTGGAAACACCATATATTTT
CASSQATEGGSSGNTIYF
>TRBV3-1/TRBV3-2|TRBD1|TRBJ1-2|once
TGTGCCAGCAGCCAAGGGGACAGGGGGCGAGGGAACTATGGCTACACCTTC
CASSQGDRGRGNYGYTF
>TRBV6-5|-|TRBJ1-6|-
TGTGCCAGCTCAACGGGGGTGGATTCACCCCTCCACTTT
CASSTGVDSPLHF
>TRBV29-1|TRBD1|TRBJ1-2|-
TGCAGCGCCACGGAGGGGGCCGTTTATGGCTACACCTTC
CSATEGAVYGYTF
>TRBV5-1|TRBD1|TRBJ1-2|once
TGCGCCAGCAGCTTGGCCGGTCCTAGGACAGGATCGGTCTATGGCTACACCTTC
CASSLAGPRTGSVYGYTF
>TRBV14|-|TRBJ1-1|-
TGTGCCAGCAGCCCCTGGGACTCGGTGGCTGAAGCTTTCTTT
CASSPWDSVAEAFF
>TRBV11-3|-|TRBJ2-3|-
TGTGCCAGCAGCTTAGAGGGACTTAGCACAGATACGCAGTATTTT
CASSLEGLSTDTQYF
>TRBV12-3/TRBV12-4|-|TRBJ1-1|-
TGTGCCAGCAGCCTTAGGGGGAACACTGAAGCTTTCTTT
CASSLRGNTEAFF
>TRBV27|TRBD1|TRBJ1-2|-
TGTGCCAGCAGCCCAGGGGGGGGACAGGGAGGTTCGAACTATGGCTACACCTTC
CASSPGGGQGGSNYGYTF